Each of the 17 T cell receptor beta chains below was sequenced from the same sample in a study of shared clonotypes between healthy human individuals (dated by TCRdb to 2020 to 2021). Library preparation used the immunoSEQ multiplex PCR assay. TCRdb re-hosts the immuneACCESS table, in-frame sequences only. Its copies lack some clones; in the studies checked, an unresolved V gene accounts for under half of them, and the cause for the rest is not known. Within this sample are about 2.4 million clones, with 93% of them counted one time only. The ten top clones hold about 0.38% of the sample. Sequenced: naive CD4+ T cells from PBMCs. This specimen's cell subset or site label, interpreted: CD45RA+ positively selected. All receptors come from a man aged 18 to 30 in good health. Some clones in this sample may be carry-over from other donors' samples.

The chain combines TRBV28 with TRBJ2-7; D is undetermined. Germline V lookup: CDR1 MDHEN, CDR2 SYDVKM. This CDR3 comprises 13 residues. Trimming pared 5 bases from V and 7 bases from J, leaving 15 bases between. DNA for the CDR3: TGTGCCAGCAGTCCTCCTAGGTGGCAGGAGCAGTACTTC. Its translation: CASSPPRWQEQYF.

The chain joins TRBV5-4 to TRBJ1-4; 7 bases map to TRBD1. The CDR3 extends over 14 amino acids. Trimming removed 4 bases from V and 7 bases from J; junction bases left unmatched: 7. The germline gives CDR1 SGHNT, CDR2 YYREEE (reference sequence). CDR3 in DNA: TGTGCCAGCAGCGGGCGGGACAGCCCTGAAAAACTGTTTTTT. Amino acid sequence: CASSGRDSPEKLFF.

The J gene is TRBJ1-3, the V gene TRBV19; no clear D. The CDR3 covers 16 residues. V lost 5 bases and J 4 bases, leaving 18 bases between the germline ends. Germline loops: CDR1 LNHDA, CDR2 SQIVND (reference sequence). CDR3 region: CASSPNTQVRGNTIYF. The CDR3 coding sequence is TGTGCCAGTAGTCCAAACACGCAAGTGCGCGGAAACACCATATATTTT.

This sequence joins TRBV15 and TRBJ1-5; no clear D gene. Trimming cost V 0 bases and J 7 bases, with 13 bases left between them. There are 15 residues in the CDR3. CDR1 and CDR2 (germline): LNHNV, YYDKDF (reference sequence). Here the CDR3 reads CATSRDMRAGQPQHF. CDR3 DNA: TGTGCCACCAGCAGAGATATGAGGGCGGGCCAGCCCCAGCATTTT.

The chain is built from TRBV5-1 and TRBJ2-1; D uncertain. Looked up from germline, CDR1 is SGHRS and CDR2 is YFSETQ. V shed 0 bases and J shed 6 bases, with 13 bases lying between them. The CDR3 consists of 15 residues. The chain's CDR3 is CASSLEYGLVNEQFF. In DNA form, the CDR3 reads TGCGCCAGCAGCTTGGAGTACGGCCTAGTCAATGAGCAGTTCTTC.

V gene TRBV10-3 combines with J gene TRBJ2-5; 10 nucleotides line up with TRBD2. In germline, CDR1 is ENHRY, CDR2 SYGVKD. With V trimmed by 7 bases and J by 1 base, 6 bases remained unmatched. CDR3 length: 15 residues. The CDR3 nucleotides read TGTGCCATCAAGGCTAGCGGGAGAGTCCAAGAGACCCAGTACTTC. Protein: CAIKASGRVQETQYF.

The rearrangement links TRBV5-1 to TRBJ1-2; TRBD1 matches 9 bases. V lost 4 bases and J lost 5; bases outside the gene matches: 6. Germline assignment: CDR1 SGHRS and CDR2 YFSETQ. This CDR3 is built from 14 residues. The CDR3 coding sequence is TGCGCCAGCAGCCTCCTAGACAGGGGGTATGGCTACACCTTC. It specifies CASSLLDRGYGYTF.

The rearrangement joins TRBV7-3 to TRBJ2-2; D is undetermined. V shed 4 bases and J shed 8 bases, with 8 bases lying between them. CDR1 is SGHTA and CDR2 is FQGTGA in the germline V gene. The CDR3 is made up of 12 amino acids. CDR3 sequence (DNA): TGTGCCAGCAGCTCACTCGCTGGGGAGCTGTTTTTT. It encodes CASSSLAGELFF.

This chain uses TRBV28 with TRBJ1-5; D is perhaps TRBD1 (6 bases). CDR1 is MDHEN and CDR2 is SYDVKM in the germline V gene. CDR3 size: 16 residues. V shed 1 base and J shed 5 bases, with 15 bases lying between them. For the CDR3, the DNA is TGTGCCAGCAGTTTATATCCGGGGGCGGTGGATCAGCCCCAGCATTTT. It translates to CASSLYPGAVDQPQHF. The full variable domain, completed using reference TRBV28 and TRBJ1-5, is DVKVTQSSRYLVKRTGEKVFLECVQDMDHENMFWYRQDPGLGLRLIYFSYDVKMKEKGDIPEGYSVSREKKERFSLILESASTNQTSMYLCASSLYPGAVDQPQHFGDGTRLSIL.

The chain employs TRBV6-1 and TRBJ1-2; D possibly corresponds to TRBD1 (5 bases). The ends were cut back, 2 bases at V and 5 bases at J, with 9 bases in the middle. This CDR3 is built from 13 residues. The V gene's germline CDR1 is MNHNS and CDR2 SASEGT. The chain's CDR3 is CASSEQGEYGYTF. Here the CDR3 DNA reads TGTGCCAGCAGTGAACAGGGAGAGTATGGCTACACCTTC.

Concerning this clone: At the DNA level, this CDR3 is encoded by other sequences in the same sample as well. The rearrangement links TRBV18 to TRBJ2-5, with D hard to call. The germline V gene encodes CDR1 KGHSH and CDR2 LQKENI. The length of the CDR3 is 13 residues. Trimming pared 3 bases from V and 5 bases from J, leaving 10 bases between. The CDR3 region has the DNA TGTGCCAGCTCACCTCAAGGTCAGGAGACCCAGTACTTC. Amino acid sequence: CASSPQGQETQYF.

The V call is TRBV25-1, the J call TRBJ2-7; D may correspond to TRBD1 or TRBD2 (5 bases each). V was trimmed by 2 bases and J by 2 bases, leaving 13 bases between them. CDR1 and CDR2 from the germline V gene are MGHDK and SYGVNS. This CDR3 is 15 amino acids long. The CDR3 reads CASSERVGGPYEQYF. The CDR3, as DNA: TGTGCCAGCAGTGAACGCGTTGGGGGTCCCTACGAGCAGTACTTC.

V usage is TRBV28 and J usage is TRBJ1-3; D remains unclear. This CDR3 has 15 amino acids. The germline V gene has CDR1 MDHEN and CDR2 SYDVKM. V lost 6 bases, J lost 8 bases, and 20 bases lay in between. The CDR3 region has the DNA TGTGCCAGCAGCTCCGCCGGGTGGCAGGTGGACACCATATATTTT. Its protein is CASSSAGWQVDTIYF.

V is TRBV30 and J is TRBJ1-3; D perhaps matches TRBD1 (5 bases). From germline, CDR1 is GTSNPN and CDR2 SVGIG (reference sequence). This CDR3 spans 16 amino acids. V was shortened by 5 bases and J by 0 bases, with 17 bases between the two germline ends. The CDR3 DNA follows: TGTGCCTGGTCTGGAGGGGCGGGAACCTCTGGAAACACCATATATTTT. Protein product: CAWSGGAGTSGNTIYF.

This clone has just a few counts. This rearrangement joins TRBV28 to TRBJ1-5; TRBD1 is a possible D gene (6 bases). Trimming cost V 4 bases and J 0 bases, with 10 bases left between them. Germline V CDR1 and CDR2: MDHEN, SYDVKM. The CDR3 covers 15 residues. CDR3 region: CASSSLQGSNQPQHF. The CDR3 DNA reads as TGTGCCAGCAGTTCCTTACAGGGTAGCAATCAGCCCCAGCATTTT.

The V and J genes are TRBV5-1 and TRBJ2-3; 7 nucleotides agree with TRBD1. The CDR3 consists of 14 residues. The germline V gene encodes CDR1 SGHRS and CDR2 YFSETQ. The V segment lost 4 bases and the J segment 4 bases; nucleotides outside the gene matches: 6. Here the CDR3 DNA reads TGCGCCAGCAGCGCCGGACAGGCTCCAGATACGCAGTATTTT. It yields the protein CASSAGQAPDTQYF.

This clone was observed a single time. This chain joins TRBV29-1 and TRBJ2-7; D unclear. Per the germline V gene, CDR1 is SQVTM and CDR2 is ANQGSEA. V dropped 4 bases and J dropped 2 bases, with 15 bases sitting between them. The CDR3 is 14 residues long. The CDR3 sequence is CSVGPRVGPYEQYF. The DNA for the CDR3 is TGCAGCGTTGGACCCCGGGTCGGACCCTACGAGCAGTACTTC.